The 25 T cell receptor beta chains presented below share a single source sample, sequenced in a study of low-dose radiotherapy and immunotherapy resistance in tumors. Priming of first-strand cDNA relied on TRAV- and TRBV-specific primers (covering alpha and beta chains). Amplification, which lasted 20 PCR cycles, used a constant-region primer and V-primer adapter to amplify TCRs. TCRdb independently ran MiXCR on the reads; one entry per CDR3 protein. Of around 60,000 distinct CDR3 sequences listed, about 25% were seen once; the top ten hold 6.7%. Time point indicated: after trial treatment. Sample treatment: LDRT plus nivolumab, ipilimumab, low-dose cyclophosphamide and aspirin (RACIN trial). The sample in question was PBMCs, obtained after low-dose radiotherapy plus immunotherapy. These receptor sequences come from a male donor with prostate cancer.

The V and J genes are TRBV5-1 and TRBJ2-5; D remains unclear. The CDR3 consists of 13 residues. V was trimmed by 3 bases and J by 1 base, leaving 7 bases between them. Germline CDR1 is SGHRS and CDR2 is YFSETQ. The CDR3 nucleotides are TGCGCCAGCAGCTCGGGTTCCCAAGAGACCCAGTACTTC. Translated: CASSSGSQETQYF. Drawing the rest from reference TRBV5-1 and TRBJ2-5, the complete variable domain is KAGVTQTPRYLIKTRGQQVTLSCSPISGHRSVSWYQQTPGQGLQFLFEYFSETQRNKGNFPGRFSGRQFSNSRSEMNVSTLELGDSALYLCASSSGSQETQYFGPGTRLLVL.

This clonotype showed up many times. V usage is TRBV4-3 and J usage is TRBJ2-3; D may correspond to TRBD1 or TRBD2 (6 bases each). V shed 0 bases and J shed 7 bases, with 20 bases lying between them. CDR3 size: 17 residues. CDR1 and CDR2 (germline): LGHNA, YSLEER. In DNA, the CDR3 is TGCGCCAGCAGCCAAGATTTGGGTGGTCAGGGGAGGAATACGCAGTATTTT. This sequence encodes CASSQDLGGQGRNTQYF.

Turning to this clonotype: Given a far larger clone just one base away, this is likely a sequencing read error. The conserved closing phenylalanine or tryptophan is absent in this CDR3, likely reflecting a read error. Because the CDR3's place on the DNA is in doubt, the DNA is left out and the CDR3 is given as listed by TCRdb. J is TRBJ2-5 and V is TRBV12-2; the D call TRBD2 from the table was never checked on the DNA. TRBV12-2 is a pseudogene segment. The CDR3 adds up to 14 amino acids, both ends counted. CDR3 region: CATTGTEGFGTQYL.

In this sample, this clonotype turned up many times. The V and J genes are TRBV23-1 and TRBJ2-1; D may match TRBD1 or TRBD2 (6 bases each). Being an ORF, TRBV23-1 has a function that is uncertain. The CDR3 covers 16 residues. Trimming removed 0 bases from V and 8 bases from J, with 17 bases in between. The CDR3 loop reads CASSQSEGETVDEQFF. In DNA, the CDR3 is TGCGCCAGCAGTCAATCGGAGGGGGAGACGGTGGATGAGCAGTTCTTC.

This clonotype occurred many times. V is TRBV5-1 and J is TRBJ2-5; D uncertain. CDR1 and CDR2 from the germline V gene are SGHRS and YFSETQ. This CDR3 is 14 amino acids long. The V end lost 0 bases, the J end lost 7 bases, and 13 bases lay between the germline ends. DNA of the CDR3: TGCGCCAGCAGCTTGGAGTCAGGCGCCCGGACCCAGTACTTC. It codes for CASSLESGARTQYF.

Regarding this clonotype: A far larger clone is only one base removed, so a read error is likely. The rearrangement uses TRBV5-4 and TRBJ2-1; TRBD2 matches 8 bases. CDR1 and CDR2 from the germline V gene are SGHNT and YYREEE (reference sequence). With V trimmed by 0 bases and J by 10 bases, 12 bases remained unmatched. The CDR3 is 16 residues long. This CDR3 reads CASSLGSGAGGYEQFF. In DNA form, the CDR3 reads TGTGCCAGCAGCTTGGGCTCGGGGGCGGGGGGTTACGAGCAGTTCTTC.

There are many counts of this clonotype. The chain is built from TRBV5-1 and TRBJ2-7; 14 nucleotides align to TRBD2. Looked up from germline, CDR1 is SGHRS and CDR2 is YFSETQ. J gave up 7 bases and V 3 bases, and 9 bases lay outside the gene matches. The CDR3 is made up of 16 amino acids. CDR3 residues: CASSSTPTSGGVEQYF. The CDR3 coding sequence is TGCGCCAGCAGCTCAACGCCGACTAGCGGGGGGGTTGAGCAGTACTTC. Full variable domain (outside the CDR3, taken from reference TRBV5-1 and TRBJ2-7): KAGVTQTPRYLIKTRGQQVTLSCSPISGHRSVSWYQQTPGQGLQFLFEYFSETQRNKGNFPGRFSGRQFSNSRSEMNVSTLELGDSALYLCASSSTPTSGGVEQYFGPGTRLTVT.

This clonotype was seen at least ten times. V is TRBV7-2 and J is TRBJ1-6; TRBD1 aligns across 11 bases. This CDR3 is built from 14 residues. Germline lookup yields CDR1 SGHTA and CDR2 FQGNSA. The V and J ends lost 5 bases and 11 bases, in that order; junction bases with no gene match: 5. The CDR3 protein is CASSAGTGGTPLHF. In DNA form, the CDR3 reads TGTGCCAGCAGCGCCGGGACAGGGGGGACACCCCTCCACTTT.

This clonotype was seen ten or more times. The chain is built from TRBV4-2 and TRBJ2-3; D gene ambiguous. The CDR3 has 15 residues. Germline V gene lookup returns CDR1 LGHNA and CDR2 YNFKEQ. Trimming pared 1 base from V and 2 bases from J, leaving 10 bases between. The CDR3 region has the DNA TGTGCCAGCAGCCAAGGAGGCATCGACACAGATACGCAGTATTTT. Protein sequence: CASSQGGIDTDTQYF.

This clonotype was seen ten or more times. This sequence joins TRBV5-1 and TRBJ1-6, with D tentatively TRBD1 (6 bases). This CDR3 has 15 amino acids. Trimming cost V 6 bases and J 0 bases, with 10 bases left between them. The V gene's germline CDR1 is SGHRS and CDR2 YFSETQ. The CDR3 nucleotides read TGCGCCAGCACGGACAGAAGCTCCTATAATTCACCCCTCCACTTT. As protein: CASTDRSSYNSPLHF.

This clonotype appeared many times. This sequence joins TRBV5-1 and TRBJ1-2, with D unresolved. Germline V gene lookup returns CDR1 SGHRS and CDR2 YFSETQ. CDR3 size: 13 residues. With 1 base removed from V and 3 bases from J, the gap between germline ends came to 7 bases. Here the CDR3 DNA reads TGCGCCAGCAGCTTGAAGGAGGACTATGGCTACACCTTC. Amino acid sequence: CASSLKEDYGYTF.

The J gene is TRBJ2-3, the V gene TRBV6-6; D unresolved. The V end was cut by 6 bases, the J end by 0 bases, with 4 bases between. The CDR3 has 12 amino acids. Germline CDR1 MNHNY, CDR2 SVGAGI (reference sequence). In DNA form, the CDR3 reads TGTGCCAGCAGGGGCAGCACAGATACGCAGTATTTT. Its protein is CASRGSTDTQYF.

This clonotype was seen many times. The chain links TRBV5-1 to TRBJ1-6; 8 bases map to TRBD1. Trimming removed 0 bases from V and 8 bases from J; junction bases left unmatched: 4. The CDR3 has 15 residues. The germline V gene encodes CDR1 SGHRS and CDR2 YFSETQ. This chain's CDR3 is CASSLGQGAYSPLHF. DNA of the CDR3: TGCGCCAGCAGCTTGGGCCAGGGGGCCTATTCACCCCTCCACTTT.

This clonotype was seen ten or more times. The rearrangement links TRBV30 to TRBJ1-2, with unresolved D. Trimming took off 6 bases at V and 2 bases at J, with 13 bases between the two ends. In germline, CDR1 is GTSNPN, CDR2 SVGIG (reference sequence). The CDR3 has 13 amino acids. The CDR3 spells CACISGLNYGYTF. In DNA, the CDR3 is TGTGCCTGCATCTCGGGGTTGAACTATGGCTACACCTTC. The whole variable domain, remainder taken from reference TRBV30 and TRBJ1-2, is SQTIHQWPATLVQPVGSPLSLECTVEGTSNPNLYWYRQAAGRGLQLLFYSVGIGQISSEVPQNLSASRPQDRQFILSSKKLLLSDSGFYLCACISGLNYGYTFGSGTRLTVV.

This clonotype has a count of ten or more. V gene TRBV3-1 combines with J gene TRBJ1-6; no definite D call. Trimming pared 2 bases from V and 5 bases from J, leaving 10 bases between. This CDR3 has 15 residues. Germline V gives CDR1 LGHDT, CDR2 YNNKEL (reference sequence). In nucleotides, the CDR3 is TGTGCCAGCAGCCAAATCCGTCGGCATAATTCACCCCTCCACTTT. Protein: CASSQIRRHNSPLHF.

About this clonotype: A read error is likely here: a far larger clone is one base away. This chain joins TRBV6-6 and TRBJ2-4; D is uncertain. Per the germline V gene, CDR1 is MNHNY and CDR2 is SVGAGI (reference sequence). The CDR3 spans 18 residues. The CDR3 DNA is TGTGCCAGCAGTTACGGTTCTGGACCAGCGCGAGCCCTAGACATTCGGTACTTC. As protein: CASSYGSGPARALDIRYF.

There are many counts of this clonotype. The chain couples TRBV4-1 to TRBJ1-2, with a tentative D call TRBD1 (6 bases). Germline V gene lookup returns CDR1 MGHRA and CDR2 YSYEKL. The CDR3 totals 15 residues. The germline V and J ends were trimmed by 3 bases and 8 bases, with 19 bases remaining between them. The CDR3: CASSHPGGASQGYTF. CDR3 nucleotides: TGCGCCAGCAGCCACCCCGGGGGGGCTTCTCAAGGCTACACCTTC.

This chain joins TRBV18 and TRBJ2-2; D is possibly TRBD1 (6 bases). Between the trimmed V and J ends, which lost 1 base and 6 bases, there was a span of 9 bases. Germline CDR1 KGHSH, CDR2 LQKENI. The CDR3 contains 14 residues. As DNA, the CDR3 is TGTGCCAGCTCACCACGGCGGACAGCCGGGGAGCTGTTTTTT. This encodes CASSPRRTAGELFF.

Only a few counts were recorded for this clonotype. This sequence is one base from a far larger clone and is likely a read error. The chain joins TRBV11-2 to TRBJ2-5; D call uncertain. The germline CDR1 and CDR2 sequences are SGHAT and FQNNGV. The V gene lost 0 bases and the J gene lost 11 bases, with 13 bases spanning the gap. The CDR3 length is 13 residues. CDR3 sequence reads: CASSLESGPRQYF. The CDR3 DNA reads TGTGCCAGCAGCTTAGAGTCCGGCCCGAGGCAGTACTTC. The variable domain in full, with the rest retrieved from reference TRBV11-2 and TRBJ2-5, is EAGVAQSPRYKIIEKRQSVAFWCNPISGHATLYWYQQILGQGPKLLIQFQNNGVVDDSQLPKDRFSAERLKGVDSTLKIQPAKLEDSAVYLCASSLESGPRQYFGPGTRLLVL.

The V call is TRBV4-3, the J call TRBJ1-6, with D possibly being TRBD1 (6 bases). V was cut by 3 bases and J by 4 bases, with 19 bases left in between. In germline, CDR1 is LGHNA, CDR2 YSLEER. This CDR3 has 18 residues. The CDR3 DNA sequence: TGCGCCAGCAGCCAGTTCCCGCGCGGGACACCTTATAATTCACCCCTCCACTTT. Translation: CASSQFPRGTPYNSPLHF.

At least ten counts were recorded for this clonotype. The rearrangement joins TRBV6-2 or TRBV6-3 to TRBJ2-7; TRBD2 agrees at 10 bases. V trimming: 0 bases; J trimming: 5 bases; junction bases outside the gene matches: 7. The CDR3 consists of 16 residues. The germline gives CDR1 MNHEY, CDR2 SVGEGT. CDR3 nucleotide sequence: TGTGCCAGCAGTTACTCGGATCTAGCGGGAGACCACGAGCAGTACTTC. Its translation: CASSYSDLAGDHEQYF.

This clonotype occurred many times. The chain uses TRBV7-6 and TRBJ2-1; a weak D match, TRBD1 (5 bases). The V gene's germline CDR1 is SGHVS and CDR2 FNYEAQ. CDR3 length: 16 residues. Trimming removed 0 bases from V and 7 bases from J, with 16 bases in between. This chain's CDR3 is CASSLARGSSLNEQFF. Here the CDR3 DNA reads TGTGCCAGCAGCTTAGCTAGGGGAAGTTCTTTAAATGAGCAGTTCTTC.

Many counts were recorded for this clonotype. The chain recombines TRBV7-2 with TRBJ2-2; 10 bases are a match to TRBD2. Germline V lookup: CDR1 SGHTA, CDR2 FQGNSA. This CDR3 is built from 15 residues. Germline trimming cut 3 bases from V and 4 bases from J; bases unmatched to any gene: 2. CDR3 nucleotides: TGTGCCAGCAGCTTCCTAGCGGGAGCCACCGGGGAGCTGTTTTTT. This sequence encodes CASSFLAGATGELFF.

In this sample, this clonotype turned up many times. This chain uses TRBV12-3 or TRBV12-4 with TRBJ2-7; 9 positions agree with TRBD1. The CDR3 totals 13 residues. The V and J ends lost 6 bases and 8 bases, in that order; junction bases with no gene match: 8. CDR3 sequence (DNA): TGTGCCAGCAGCTCCGGGACAGGGTTTCAGCAGTACTTC. This gives the protein CASSSGTGFQQYF.

Many counts were recorded for this clonotype. The rearrangement links TRBV7-2 to TRBJ2-3, with TRBD2 as a possible D gene (7 bases). The CDR3 is made up of 15 amino acids. The V end lost 5 bases, the J end lost 1 base, and 13 bases lay between the germline ends. Germline V gene data show CDR1 as SGHTA and CDR2 as FQGNSA. CDR3 region: CASSKGGAGTDTQYF. The CDR3 DNA follows: TGTGCCAGCAGCAAGGGGGGGGCCGGCACAGATACGCAGTATTTT. Supplemented by reference TRBV7-2 and TRBJ2-3, the full variable domain reads GAGVSQSPSNKVTEKGKDVELRCDPISGHTALYWYRQSLGQGLEFLIYFQGNSAPDKSGLPSDRFSAERTGGSVSTLTIQRTQQEDSAVYLCASSKGGAGTDTQYFGPGTRLTVL.